The sequence of this T cell receptor (beta chain) was determined in a study of shared clonotypes between healthy human individuals. This clone was found once. Other nucleotide sequences in the sample specify the same CDR3. The CDR3 totals 13 residues. Trimming removed 3 bases at V and 0 bases at J, with 5 bases between. Germline-derived CDR1 and CDR2 are LNHDA and SQIVND (reference sequence). Some clones are missing from TCRdb's copy, which holds only in-frame ones; the method was immunoSEQ multiplex PCR. The repertoire holds about 520,000 clones, about 96% seen once, with about 0.06% in the top ten. The V call is TRBV19, the J call TRBJ1-1; a weak D match, TRBD1 (5 bases). The receptor comes from a woman aged 30 to 39 in good health. The sequenced sample was naive CD4+ T cells sorted from blood. As to subset: CD45RA+ positively selected. CDR3 amino acids: CASSMTVNTEAFF. CDR3 nucleotide sequence: TGTGCCAGTAGTATGACAGTGAACACTGAAGCTTTCTTT.